Listed below are T cell receptor beta chains from one sample, sequenced in a study of blood T cell repertoires in COVID-19. The method was immunoSEQ multiplex PCR; TCRdb's version includes in-frame clones alone and lacks a portion of them. The table includes a few hundred thousand clones, roughly four fifths detected once. Sequencing used peripheral blood. Receptors originate from a woman in her 70s with COVID-19, enrolled during active disease. The CDR3 runs from the conserved cysteine through the conserved F or W. The order of the fields is clone size, J gene, D gene, V gene, CDR3 DNA, CDR3 protein. D genes are given only for firm matches. A clone size is listed for some rows: how often the clone was seen (once, few, many), or a class if it is expanded.

abundance: few
j_gene: TRBJ2-2
d_gene: TRBD1
v_gene: TRBV5-6
CDR3nt: TGTGCCAGCAGCTTATTCAGGGGGCCGAACACCGGGGAGCTGTTTTTT
CDR3aa: CASSLFRGPNTGELFF

abundance: NA
j_gene: TRBJ2-1
d_gene: NA
v_gene: TRBV27
CDR3nt: TGTGCCAGCAGTCGACTAGTTTCTCAAGGTGAGCAGTTCTTC
CDR3aa: CASSRLVSQGEQFF

abundance: NA
j_gene: TRBJ2-7
d_gene: TRBD1
v_gene: TRBV5-4
CDR3nt: TGTGCCAGCAGCTTGGGGTCAGGGGGAAACTCCTACGAGCAGTACTTC
CDR3aa: CASSLGSGGNSYEQYF

abundance: NA
j_gene: TRBJ1-6
d_gene: NA
v_gene: TRBV18
CDR3nt: TGTGCCAGCTCATCGTCTGAGGGCGCACCCCTCCACTTT
CDR3aa: CASSSSEGAPLHF

abundance: NA
j_gene: TRBJ2-7
d_gene: NA
v_gene: TRBV4-3
CDR3nt: TGCGCCAGCAGCCAAGGGGCAGACTACGAGCAGTACTTC
CDR3aa: CASSQGADYEQYF

abundance: NA
j_gene: TRBJ1-2
d_gene: NA
v_gene: TRBV9
CDR3nt: TGTGCCAGCAGTTCCTCCGGCGGAAAATATGGCTACACCTTC
CDR3aa: CASSSSGGKYGYTF

abundance: NA
j_gene: TRBJ2-1
d_gene: TRBD1
v_gene: TRBV29-1
CDR3nt: TGCAGCGTTGACCCAAGGGACAGTCTCTCCTACAATGAGCAGTTCTTC
CDR3aa: CSVDPRDSLSYNEQFF

abundance: NA
j_gene: TRBJ2-5
d_gene: TRBD1
v_gene: TRBV19
CDR3nt: TGTGCCAGTAGTGGTCAGGGGGCAGAGACCCAGTACTTC
CDR3aa: CASSGQGAETQYF

abundance: NA
j_gene: TRBJ1-4
d_gene: NA
v_gene: TRBV18
CDR3nt: TGTGCCAGCTCACCGGGGAGCAATAAAGAAAAACTGTTTTTT
CDR3aa: CASSPGSNKEKLFF

abundance: NA
j_gene: TRBJ2-1
d_gene: TRBD2
v_gene: TRBV18
CDR3nt: TGTGCCAGCTCACCCCGGGGGTCCGGGAGGGCCCCGGGGAATGAGCAGTTCTTC
CDR3aa: CASSPRGSGRAPGNEQFF

abundance: once
j_gene: TRBJ2-1
d_gene: NA
v_gene: TRBV2
CDR3nt: TGTGCCAGCGTGGCGGGAAGCTCCTACAATGAGCAGTTCTTC
CDR3aa: CASVAGSSYNEQFF

abundance: NA
j_gene: TRBJ1-2
d_gene: TRBD1
v_gene: TRBV10-3
CDR3nt: TGTGCCATCAGTGAGACAGGGGAGAGGAATGGCTACACCTTC
CDR3aa: CAISETGERNGYTF

abundance: NA
j_gene: TRBJ2-5
d_gene: TRBD2
v_gene: TRBV19
CDR3nt: TGTGCCAGTAACAGCGGGGGCCTCCAAAAGACCCAGTACTTC
CDR3aa: CASNSGGLQKTQYF

abundance: NA
j_gene: TRBJ2-1
d_gene: NA
v_gene: TRBV6-2/TRBV6-3
CDR3nt: TGTGCCAGCAGCCCGGTAAGCGGATCCTTATACAATGAGCAGTTCTTC
CDR3aa: CASSPVSGSLYNEQFF

abundance: NA
j_gene: TRBJ1-1
d_gene: TRBD1
v_gene: TRBV5-1
CDR3nt: TGCGCCAGCAGCTTCTCGGCAGGGGGCAGGAGCACTGAAGCTTTCTTT
CDR3aa: CASSFSAGGRSTEAFF

abundance: few
j_gene: TRBJ2-5
d_gene: TRBD1
v_gene: TRBV7-6
CDR3nt: TGTGCCAGCAGCTGGACAGGGGGCGAAGAGACCCAGTACTTC
CDR3aa: CASSWTGGEETQYF

abundance: NA
j_gene: TRBJ2-3
d_gene: NA
v_gene: TRBV7-4
CDR3nt: TGTGCCAGCAGCTTATTCAGGTACACAGATACGCAGTATTTT
CDR3aa: CASSLFRYTDTQYF

abundance: NA
j_gene: TRBJ1-2
d_gene: NA
v_gene: TRBV4-2
CDR3nt: TGTGCCAGCAGCCAAGAATGGGGGGTAAACTATGGCTACACCTTC
CDR3aa: CASSQEWGVNYGYTF

abundance: NA
j_gene: TRBJ1-2
d_gene: NA
v_gene: TRBV7-9
CDR3nt: TGTGCCAGCAGCTTTGCAGAAGACTATGGCTACACCTTC
CDR3aa: CASSFAEDYGYTF

abundance: NA
j_gene: TRBJ2-7
d_gene: NA
v_gene: TRBV3-1/TRBV3-2
CDR3nt: TGTGCCAGCAGCCAAGCTTTGGGACATTGGCCCGAGCAGTACTTC
CDR3aa: CASSQALGHWPEQYF

abundance: NA
j_gene: TRBJ1-5
d_gene: TRBD1
v_gene: TRBV28
CDR3nt: TGTGCCAGCAGCCGTAATAGACAGGGAAACAATCAGCCCCAGCATTTT
CDR3aa: CASSRNRQGNNQPQHF

abundance: NA
j_gene: TRBJ2-7
d_gene: NA
v_gene: TRBV7-2
CDR3nt: TGTGCCAGCAGCTTAGGAGTCTACGAGCAGTACTTC
CDR3aa: CASSLGVYEQYF

abundance: NA
j_gene: TRBJ2-7
d_gene: NA
v_gene: TRBV18
CDR3nt: TGTGCCAGCTCGCAAGCACTTGCCTACGAGCAGTACTTC
CDR3aa: CASSQALAYEQYF

abundance: NA
j_gene: TRBJ2-3
d_gene: TRBD2
v_gene: TRBV10-3
CDR3nt: TGTGCCACCGGGACTAGCGGGGGGGTCACAGATACGCAGTATTTT
CDR3aa: CATGTSGGVTDTQYF

abundance: NA
j_gene: TRBJ1-4
d_gene: TRBD1
v_gene: TRBV24-1
CDR3nt: TGTGCCACCAGTTCGGGACAGGGAAGTGAAAAACTGTTTTTT
CDR3aa: CATSSGQGSEKLFF

abundance: NA
j_gene: TRBJ2-1
d_gene: TRBD2
v_gene: TRBV5-1
CDR3nt: TGCGCCAGCAGCTCAGGGACTAGCGGGAGTGGGAATGAGCAGTTCTTC
CDR3aa: CASSSGTSGSGNEQFF

abundance: NA
j_gene: TRBJ2-5
d_gene: TRBD1
v_gene: TRBV10-3
CDR3nt: TGTGCCATCAGGACAGGGGGCTGGGAAGAGACCCAGTACTTC
CDR3aa: CAIRTGGWEETQYF

abundance: NA
j_gene: TRBJ1-1
d_gene: TRBD1
v_gene: TRBV2
CDR3nt: TGTGCCAGCAGTGGACAGGGCGAGGCTTTCTTT
CDR3aa: CASSGQGEAFF

abundance: few
j_gene: TRBJ1-1
d_gene: NA
v_gene: TRBV28
CDR3nt: TGTGCCAGCAGGCGGGGACTGACCGGGAACACTGAAGCTTTCTTT
CDR3aa: CASRRGLTGNTEAFF

abundance: many
j_gene: TRBJ2-7
d_gene: TRBD2
v_gene: TRBV30
CDR3nt: TGTGCCTGGAAGAAGCGGGGGCGGGACGAGCAGTACTTC
CDR3aa: CAWKKRGRDEQYF

abundance: NA
j_gene: TRBJ2-1
d_gene: NA
v_gene: TRBV5-1
CDR3nt: TGCGCCAGCAGACCTACAGGGTTAGTTTTTGGTGAGCAGTTCTTC
CDR3aa: CASRPTGLVFGEQFF

abundance: NA
j_gene: TRBJ1-1
d_gene: NA
v_gene: TRBV5-6
CDR3nt: TGTGCCAGCAGCTTGACCGCCTTGGGGGGCACTGAAGCTTTCTTT
CDR3aa: CASSLTALGGTEAFF

abundance: NA
j_gene: TRBJ1-4
d_gene: NA
v_gene: TRBV5-4
CDR3nt: TGTGCCAGCAGTGACCGGGGGTCTAATGAAAAACTGTTTTTT
CDR3aa: CASSDRGSNEKLFF

abundance: NA
j_gene: TRBJ2-2
d_gene: NA
v_gene: TRBV10-3
CDR3nt: TGTGCCATCACTTCTAGTCCCGGGGAGCTGTTTTTT
CDR3aa: CAITSSPGELFF

abundance: few
j_gene: TRBJ2-7
d_gene: TRBD2
v_gene: TRBV2
CDR3nt: TGTGCCAGCAGTGATATTCTAGCGGGAGTCGAGCAGTACTTC
CDR3aa: CASSDILAGVEQYF

abundance: NA
j_gene: TRBJ2-1
d_gene: TRBD2
v_gene: TRBV15
CDR3nt: TGTGCCACCAGCAGGCAGACTAGCGGGAGACAGTTCTTC
CDR3aa: CATSRQTSGRQFF

abundance: NA
j_gene: TRBJ2-3
d_gene: TRBD2
v_gene: TRBV15
CDR3nt: TGTGCCACCAGCACCGGGACTATCACAGATACGCAGTATTTT
CDR3aa: CATSTGTITDTQYF

abundance: NA
j_gene: TRBJ2-5
d_gene: NA
v_gene: TRBV19
CDR3nt: TGTGCCAGTAGTATACAGGGGTGGCAAGAGACCCAGTACTTC
CDR3aa: CASSIQGWQETQYF